The rows below give T cell receptor beta chains drawn from one sample of a study of regulatory dendritic cells for organ transplantation. Sequencing was performed with immunoSEQ multiplex PCR; in TCRdb, only in-frame clones are kept and a portion is missing. This repertoire shows more than 20,000 clones, over 75% found once; its top ten account for just over 0.25%. Their recognized antigens are unknown. Sequencing was done on a sample of naive CD4+ T cells from blood cultured with dendritic cells. The receptors derive from a human donor in good health. CDR3s include the opening cysteine and the closing phenylalanine or tryptophan. D genes are given only for firm matches. Only some rows state a clone size, as once, few, many or a class for expanded clones.

j_call	v_call	d_call	clone_size	cdr3_nt	cdr3_aa
TRBJ2-1	TRBV18	TRBD1	once	TGTGCCAGCTCACCTGGACAGGGGGATGCGGAGGAGCAGTTCTTC	CASSPGQGDAEEQFF
TRBJ2-7	TRBV2	NA	NA	TGTGCCATCAAAAGGGTAGGGGAGTCCTCCGAGCAGTACTTC	CAIKRVGESSEQYF
TRBJ2-1	TRBV7-9	TRBD2	NA	TGTGCCAGCAGCGCTAGCGGGGGGGTTCATGAGCAGTTCTTC	CASSASGGVHEQFF
TRBJ1-2	TRBV7-2	TRBD1	few	TGTGCCAGCAGGGACAGGGGAACGAATGGCTACACCTTC	CASRDRGTNGYTF
TRBJ1-2	TRBV5-5	NA	NA	TGTGCCAGCAGCTTGGAATCACCGCTTAACTATGGCTACACCTTC	CASSLESPLNYGYTF
TRBJ2-3	TRBV28	TRBD2	NA	TGTGCCAGCAGGGTGGGGGGGGTAGGCACAGATACGCAGTATTTT	CASRVGGVGTDTQYF
TRBJ2-1	TRBV19	TRBD2	once	TGTGCCAGTAACTGGCGGGAGAGCTCCTACAATGAGCAGTTCTTC	CASNWRESSYNEQFF
TRBJ2-7	TRBV6-6	NA	NA	TGTGCCAGCAGGGGAGATTTGGAGCACGAGCAGTACTTC	CASRGDLEHEQYF
TRBJ2-5	TRBV5-4	NA	NA	TGTGCCAGCAGCCTGGGGGGAGTTGAAGAGACCCAGTACTTC	CASSLGGVEETQYF
TRBJ1-6	TRBV5-8	NA	few	TGTGCCAGCAGCTTGCAGGGATATAATTCACCCCTCCACTTT	CASSLQGYNSPLHF
TRBJ2-1	TRBV30	NA	NA	TGTGCCTGGAGTGTAGGGGCGGAGCAGTTCTTC	CAWSVGAEQFF
TRBJ2-1	TRBV9	NA	NA	TGTGCCAGCAGCGTGGAACTAGCTGGTTTCAATGAGCAGTTCTTC	CASSVELAGFNEQFF
TRBJ2-6	TRBV7-9	NA	NA	TGTGCCAGCAGCTCAGCACTGGGACTTAACTCTGGGGCCAACGTCCTGACTTTC	CASSSALGLNSGANVLTF
TRBJ1-1	TRBV18	NA	NA	TGTGCCAGCTCACCACGGAGCGACACTGAAGCTTTCTTT	CASSPRSDTEAFF
TRBJ2-2	TRBV11-2	NA	NA	TGTGCCAGCAGCTCGAGAGTAGTTCATCCTGGCGCCGGGGAGCTGTTTTTT	CASSSRVVHPGAGELFF
TRBJ2-2	TRBV6-5	NA	NA	TGTGCCAGCAGTTACGTTGGCGGGGAGCTGTTTTTT	CASSYVGGELFF
TRBJ2-3	TRBV4-3	TRBD1	NA	TGCGCCAGCAGCCAAGATACAGGGGCGGCAGATACGCAGTATTTT	CASSQDTGAADTQYF
TRBJ2-5	TRBV14	NA	NA	TGTGCCAGCAGCCGCGGACAGCAAGAGACCCAGTACTTC	CASSRGQQETQYF
TRBJ2-3	TRBV5-1	NA	NA	TGCGCCAGCAGCTTGGCCAAGAGTTCTAGCACAGATACGCAGTATTTT	CASSLAKSSSTDTQYF
TRBJ1-1	TRBV6-6	TRBD1	NA	TGTGCCAGCAGTTACAGGACAGGGGGAGTGAGGACTGAAGCTTTCTTT	CASSYRTGGVRTEAFF
TRBJ1-2	TRBV19	NA	NA	TGTGCCAGTAGTATAGTTAGAGGGGTCGACTATGGCTGCACCTTC	CASSIVRGVDYGCTF
TRBJ2-7	TRBV28	TRBD1	NA	TGTGCCAGCATGCCCGGACAGGGTGGCGAGCAGTACTTC	CASMPGQGGEQYF
TRBJ2-1	TRBV7-2	NA	NA	TGTGCCAGCAGCTTAGGCATCGGGACGCAAGTTCAGCAGTTCTTC	CASSLGIGTQVQQFF
TRBJ1-2	TRBV15	TRBD1	NA	TGTGCCACCAGCAGAGCCGGGGAAACAGGGGGTATTAACTATGGCTACACCTTC	CATSRAGETGGINYGYTF
TRBJ2-7	TRBV6-5	TRBD2	NA	TGTGCCAGCAGTTCCCTTACTAGCGGGAGGTCATACGAGCAGTACTTC	CASSSLTSGRSYEQYF
TRBJ2-5	TRBV19	NA	NA	TGTGCCAGTTCCCGGGACACGCAAGAGACCCAGTACTTC	CASSRDTQETQYF
TRBJ2-1	TRBV10-3	NA	NA	TGTGCCATCAGCACGAGGGAAGGGAATGAGCAGTTCTTC	CAISTREGNEQFF
TRBJ2-7	TRBV6-5	TRBD2	NA	TGTGCCAGCATGCTAGCGGGAGGCGGGGAGCAGTACTTC	CASMLAGGGEQYF
TRBJ1-3	TRBV6-5	NA	NA	TGTGCCAGCAGCCGACCGTCGGGCCTGGGGGACACCATATATTTT	CASSRPSGLGDTIYF
TRBJ2-1	TRBV19	NA	NA	TGTGCCAGTAGTATATTATGGCGACGGTTCGACAATGAGCAGTTCTTC	CASSILWRRFDNEQFF
TRBJ2-3	TRBV28	NA	NA	TGTGCCAGCAAAAGAAGACTAGATACGCAGTATTTT	CASKRRLDTQYF
TRBJ1-4	TRBV6-1	NA	NA	TGTGCCAGCAGTTCCGGGACTGAAAATGAAAAACTGTTTTTT	CASSSGTENEKLFF
TRBJ2-1	TRBV7-8	NA	NA	TGTGCCAGCAGCAAACACAGGCCGGGGGCGAGCGATGAGCAGTTCTTC	CASSKHRPGASDEQFF
TRBJ2-7	TRBV4-3	NA	NA	TGCGCCAGCAGCCAAGATCTACAGGGTATCCCCTTCGAGCAGTACTTC	CASSQDLQGIPFEQYF
TRBJ1-5	TRBV18	NA	NA	TGTGCCAGCTCACCACCAGGGAGCAATCAGCCCCAGCATTTT	CASSPPGSNQPQHF
TRBJ1-6	TRBV27	TRBD1	NA	TGTGCCAGCAGAGGACAGGGAGGCCCCTATAATTCACCCCTCCACTTT	CASRGQGGPYNSPLHF
TRBJ2-1	TRBV2	NA	once	TGTGCCAGCAGTGACGATCGGAGTGGCGAGCAGTTCTTC	CASSDDRSGEQFF
TRBJ2-5	TRBV18	NA	NA	TGTGCCAGCTCACCACCGGTAGAGACCCAGTACTTC	CASSPPVETQYF
TRBJ2-1	TRBV6-5	TRBD2	NA	TGTGCCAGCACCCAGGGACTAGTCCACAATGAGCAGTTCTTC	CASTQGLVHNEQFF
TRBJ2-5	TRBV12-5	NA	NA	TGTGCTAGTTCAGTCGATCAGTTAGGCCCCAGGACCCAGTACTTC	CASSVDQLGPRTQYF
TRBJ2-1	TRBV18	TRBD2	NA	TGTGCCAGCTCACCACCGGGACTAGCGGGGGTGATAGAGCAGTTCTTC	CASSPPGLAGVIEQFF
TRBJ2-1	TRBV2	NA	NA	TGTGCCAGCAGTTTCTTGCCCTACAATGAGCAGTTCTTC	CASSFLPYNEQFF
TRBJ1-1	TRBV18	NA	NA	TGTGCCAGCTCACCGCTACAGGGCCCCATGAACACTGAAGCTTTCTTT	CASSPLQGPMNTEAFF
TRBJ2-3	TRBV9	NA	once	TGTGCCAGCAGCGTAGCGACAGGGAGGGCCACAGATACGCAGTATTTT	CASSVATGRATDTQYF
TRBJ2-5	TRBV4-2	NA	NA	TGTGCCAGCAGCCAAGTTATCACGGGGGGCGCGAAGACCCAGTACTTC	CASSQVITGGAKTQYF
TRBJ1-1	TRBV5-5	NA	NA	TGTGCCAGCAGCTTCGGTGAGACATTGATAGCTTTCTTT	CASSFGETLIAFF
TRBJ2-3	TRBV7-2	TRBD1	NA	TGTGCCAGCAGCTTAGACTACAGGGGAGAGGATACGCAGTATTTT	CASSLDYRGEDTQYF